This entry lists 14 T cell receptor beta chains sequenced from one sample in a study of Ad26.COV2.S vaccination and SARS-CoV-2 variants. The treatment denotes: some 20 received Ad26.COV2.S at low or high dose, single or two shots; 5 received placebo; per-sample allocation not given. Sampling happened 63 days after the first vaccine or placebo injection. TCRdb's copy holds only in-frame clones and misses some; the assay was immunoSEQ multiplex PCR. The table has about 680,000 clones, about 89% seen once. This sample comprised peripheral blood, obtained in a trial of Ad26.COV2.S vaccine versus placebo. The source is a person aged 18-60 years who received the Ad26.COV2.S COVID-19 vaccine or a placebo.

CDR3 region: CASSFRDTYEQYF. CDR3 nucleotides: TGTGCCAGCAGCTTCCGGGACACCTACGAGCAGTACTTC. This chain joins TRBV13 and TRBJ2-7; D perhaps matches TRBD1 (6 bases). The CDR3 spans 13 residues. Germline-derived CDR1 and CDR2 are PRHDT and FYEKMQ (reference sequence). V was trimmed by 3 bases and J by 2 bases, leaving 8 bases between them.

The rearrangement joins TRBV9 to TRBJ2-7; the match to TRBD1 covers 7 bases. Germline assignment: CDR1 SGDLS and CDR2 YYNGEE. The length of the CDR3 is 12 residues. Trimming at V came to 5 bases and at J to 4 bases, leaving 3 bases not matched to a gene. The CDR3 here is CASSRQGYEQYF. CDR3 in DNA: TGTGCCAGCAGTCGACAGGGTTACGAGCAGTACTTC.

This chain links TRBV9 with TRBJ1-3; D call uncertain. Germline V gene data show CDR1 as SGDLS and CDR2 as YYNGEE. The CDR3 length is 15 residues. V lost 2 bases, J lost 5 bases, and 14 bases lay in between. CDR3 in amino acids: CASSVGSALRNTIYF. CDR3 coding DNA: TGTGCCAGCAGCGTTGGATCCGCTCTTAGAAACACCATATATTTT.

This chain connects TRBV4-2 to TRBJ2-1; D ambiguous. Germline V gives CDR1 LGHNA, CDR2 YNFKEQ. The CDR3 loop spans 13 amino acids. V was shortened by 0 bases and J by 11 bases, with 11 bases between the two germline ends. CDR3 bases: TGTGCCAGCAGCCAAGATTTAGAGTTTCAGCAGTTCTTC. Translated: CASSQDLEFQQFF.

CDR3 residues: CASSYRQGSEQYF. The CDR3 DNA sequence: TGTGCCAGCAGCTACCGCCAGGGATCCGAGCAGTACTTC. This chain joins TRBV7-3 and TRBJ2-7; TRBD1 is a possible D gene (5 bases). This CDR3 region has 13 residues. Germline V CDR1 and CDR2: SGHTA, FQGTGA. The germline V and J ends were trimmed by 4 bases and 6 bases, with 13 bases remaining between them.

The table lists this clone with a few counts. The chain recombines TRBV12-3 or TRBV12-4 with TRBJ1-1, with D unresolved. Trimming shortened V by 5 bases and J by 1 base, and 5 bases separated the two germline ends. CDR3 length equals 12 residues. In DNA form, the CDR3 reads TGTGCCAGCAGTGAGGGGAACACTGAAGCTTTCTTT. This gives the protein CASSEGNTEAFF.

The chain employs TRBV6-6 and TRBJ2-5; the match to TRBD1 covers 7 bases. V trimming: 5 bases; J trimming: 1 base; junction bases outside the gene matches: 4. The CDR3 contains 14 residues. CDR1 and CDR2 (germline): MNHNY, SVGAGI (reference sequence). CDR3 in amino acids: CASSTRTGQETQYF. The CDR3 nucleotides read TGTGCCAGCAGTACTAGGACAGGCCAAGAGACCCAGTACTTC.

This sequence joins TRBV5-1 and TRBJ2-6, with unresolved D. The CDR3 is 13 amino acids. CDR1 and CDR2 from the germline V gene are SGHRS and YFSETQ. V lost 7 bases and J lost 2, with 7 bases in between. Here the CDR3 DNA reads TGCGCCAGCCTCGAGCCTGGGGCCAACGTCCTGACTTTC. It is translated as CASLEPGANVLTF.

The V gene is TRBV19, the J gene TRBJ2-1, with 8 bases matching TRBD2. The CDR3 length is 16 residues. J was trimmed by 2 bases and V by 1 base; bases with no gene match: 4. Per the germline V gene, CDR1 is LNHDA and CDR2 is SQIVND (reference sequence). The CDR3 is CASSIAREGPYNEQFF. The CDR3 DNA reads as TGTGCCAGTAGTATAGCTCGGGAGGGCCCCTACAATGAGCAGTTCTTC.

The chain recombines TRBV30 with TRBJ1-6, with 7 positions matching TRBD1. The CDR3 runs 13 residues. V shed 5 bases, J shed 3 bases, and the junction held 1 base outside the gene matches. CDR1 is GTSNPN and CDR2 is SVGIG in the germline V gene (reference sequence). CDR3 residues: CAWRDSYNSPLHF. The DNA of the CDR3 is TGTGCCTGGCGGGACAGCTATAATTCACCCCTCCACTTT.

The chain is built from TRBV6-1 and TRBJ1-5; 10 nucleotides agree with TRBD1. J lost 2 bases, V lost 4 bases, and 5 bases had no gene match. Germline values: CDR1 MNHNS, CDR2 SASEGT. This CDR3 spans 16 amino acids. CDR3 amino acids: CASSAGQGIGNQPQHF. In nucleotides, the CDR3 is TGTGCCAGCAGTGCGGGACAGGGGATAGGCAATCAGCCCCAGCATTTT.

This clone came up once. This chain connects TRBV5-3 to TRBJ2-1; either TRBD1 or TRBD2 may supply D (6 bases each). TRBV5-3 is placed among ORFs of uncertain function. The V end was cut by 2 bases, the J end by 5 bases, with 17 bases between. There are 16 residues in the CDR3. CDR3 region: CARSFNRTKGDNEQFF. The CDR3 coding sequence is TGTGCCAGAAGCTTCAATCGGACTAAGGGGGACAATGAGCAGTTCTTC.

This chain joins TRBV10-1 and TRBJ2-2; 9 bases map to TRBD1. Germline V CDR1 and CDR2: WNHNN, SYGVQD (reference sequence). The CDR3 totals 15 residues. V was pared by 7 bases and J by 4 bases, with 7 bases of the junction left unmatched. The CDR3 region has the DNA TGCGCCAGCACCGAACAGGGGGCAGGCACCGGGGAGCTGTTTTTT. Protein sequence: CASTEQGAGTGELFF.

V usage is TRBV19 and J usage is TRBJ2-3; TRBD1 might be the D (6 bases). V lost 3 bases and J 3 bases, leaving 19 bases between the germline ends. The germline V gene encodes CDR1 LNHDA and CDR2 SQIVND (reference sequence). There are 17 residues in the CDR3. CDR3 protein: CASSIFRDTKITDTQYF. The CDR3 region has the DNA TGTGCCAGTAGTATTTTCCGGGACACCAAGATTACAGATACGCAGTATTTT.